This T cell receptor (beta chain) emerged from a study of early T cells in non-severe SARS-CoV-2 infection. MiXCR was run by TCRdb on the 5' RACE reads, yielding one entry per CDR3 protein. Of about 54,000 distinct CDR3 sequences in the sample, around 6.6% were seen once. Germline CDR1 SQVTM, CDR2 ANQGSEA. This CDR3 is 13 amino acids long. Trimming at V came to 5 bases and at J to 1 base, leaving 4 bases not matched to a gene. This clonotype was observed many times. The TCR sequence derives from an adult who was a healthcare worker with PCR-confirmed SARS-CoV-2 infection or an uninfected control (not recorded which). The chain has TRBV29-1 and TRBJ1-1; TRBD1 matches 7 bases. Specimen: whole blood, collected at baseline. The CDR3 nucleotides read TGCAGCGTTAGAGGGGGCTGGAACACTGAAGCTTTCTTT. This encodes CSVRGGWNTEAFF. The variable domain in full, completed from reference TRBV29-1 and TRBJ1-1, reads SAVISQKPSRDICQRGTSLTIQCQVDSQVTMMFWYRQQPGQSLTLIATANQGSEATYESGFVIDKFPISRPNLTFSTLTVSNMSPEDSSIYLCSVRGGWNTEAFFGQGTRLTVV.